This TCR beta chain is drawn from a study of T cell changes during pregnancy in multiple sclerosis. Some clones are missing from TCRdb's copy, which holds only in-frame ones; the method was immunoSEQ multiplex PCR. The sample consists of some 46,000 clones, approximately 92% of them appearing once. This TCR came from a female donor with multiple sclerosis, enrolled in a pregnancy study. The source was peripheral blood, collected in the third trimester of pregnancy.

CDR3 nucleotide sequence: TGTGCCAGCAGCCAATTCTGGGACAGGGCCTACGAGCAGTACTTC. Encoded protein: CASSQFWDRAYEQYF. The V gene is TRBV14, the J gene TRBJ2-7; 9 nucleotides match TRBD1. Germline V lookup: CDR1 SGHDN, CDR2 FVKESK. The V and J ends lost 2 bases and 2 bases, in that order; junction bases with no gene match: 4. The CDR3 extends over 15 amino acids. Full variable domain (outside the CDR3, taken from reference TRBV14 and TRBJ2-7): EAGVTQFPSHSVIEKGQTVTLRCDPISGHDNLYWYRRVMGKEIKFLLHFVKESKQDESGMPNNRFLAERTGGTYSTLKVQPAELEDSGVYFCASSQFWDRAYEQYFGPGTRLTVT.